The clone carrying this T cell receptor (beta chain) showed up just a few times. The target antigen is unknown. Trimming pared 4 bases from V and 8 bases from J, leaving 17 bases between. CDR1 SGHTA and CDR2 FQGNSA come from the germline V gene. This CDR3 contains 14 residues. Time point indicated: 4-8 weeks after completion of therapy. Profiled with immunoSEQ multiplex PCR; TCRdb holds only in-frame clones, not every one. The sample has approximately 3,000 clones, approximately 70% seen once. This sample was taken from a study of T cell therapy after organ transplantation. Across the study: Patients received up to 6 T cell doses every 2 weeks.

The sample in question was CD8+ T cells from blood, obtained after autologous CMV-specific T cell therapy. This chain links TRBV7-2 with TRBJ1-2; D may be TRBD1 (5 bases). The receptor's source is a human patient who had received a solid organ transplant and had CMV disease. Some T cells may be the graft donor's. The CDR3 DNA reads TGTGCCAGCAGCTCCCCAGACAGCCGTAGCGGCTACACCTTC. Its protein is CASSSPDSRSGYTF.